This TCR beta chain is drawn from a study of shared clonotypes between healthy human individuals. Whole-study results and caveats: Approximately 4.6% of naive CD4 clonotypes were common to a few donors. Large depth notwithstanding, sorted-subset sequencing proved incomplete by rarefaction. Larger estimated richness was generally seen in naive subsets than in memory subsets.

A remark on this clone: The target antigen is unknown.

CDR1 MNHEY and CDR2 SMNVEV come from the germline V gene (reference sequence). V trimming: 6 bases; J trimming: 5 bases; junction bases outside the gene matches: 5. This CDR3 is built from 15 residues. TCRdb's table, derived via immunoSEQ multiplex PCR, lists solely in-frame clones and lacks some. Of approximately 2,300,000 clones detected, around 92% appear once; the ten largest clones hold approximately 0.41%. CD4+ cells underwent separation, giving CD45RA+ naive and CD45RA-negative memory subsets. The rearrangement links TRBV27 to TRBJ2-5, with 14 bases aligning to TRBD2. What was sequenced was naive CD4+ T cells from PBMCs. Subset meaning: CD45RA+ positively selected. This receptor was obtained from a man aged 18 to 35 in good health. Some clones in this sample may be carry-over from other donors' samples. For the CDR3, the DNA is TGTGCCAGCAGGGGACTAGCGGGAGAGGGGGAGACCCAGTACTTC. It translates to CASRGLAGEGETQYF.